This TCR beta chain derives from a study of T cell responses to AZD1222 COVID-19 vaccine. The study, taken as a whole, reports: Two doses of AZD1222 preceded a rise in Spike-specific TCR breadth and depth. Scientists sampled the repertoires only once the peak T cell response had passed. Researchers report vaccine-associated CD4 TCRs spanning spike, with dominance at 160-218 and 743-854.

Germline V lookup: CDR1 SGHTA, CDR2 FQGNSA. V dropped 3 bases and J dropped 4 bases, with 13 bases sitting between them. The CDR3 sequence is 15 residues long. The method was immunoSEQ multiplex PCR; TCRdb's version includes in-frame clones alone and lacks a portion of them. Of around 110,000 clones listed, roughly 92% are singletons. Second-dose intervals near 4 or 12 weeks were combined. A word on this clone: Its specificity is not known.

V is TRBV7-2 and J is TRBJ2-1; D possibly corresponds to TRBD2 (5 bases). The receptor's source is an adult who received the AZD1222 COVID-19 vaccine. The specimen was peripheral blood, collected 28 days after the second AZD1222 dose. CDR3 coding DNA: TGTGCCAGCAGCTTTACCAGGACGGGGTACAATGAGCAGTTCTTC. It encodes CASSFTRTGYNEQFF.